The 4 T cell receptor beta chains reported below all come from one sample, sequenced in a study of T cell responses to AZD1222 COVID-19 vaccine. This table comes from immunoSEQ multiplex PCR, and its TCRdb copy is limited to in-frame clones, with some not included. The sample lists 140,000 to 150,000 clones, 85% to 95% occurring once. The specimen comprised peripheral blood, sampled on day 0 of AZD1222 vaccination. The receptors here all came from an adult in good health.

The V call is TRBV11-3, the J call TRBJ2-1, with D possibly being TRBD1 or TRBD2 (6 bases each). V lost 2 bases to trimming and J lost 8 bases, with 16 bases between them. Germline CDR1 reads SGHNT; CDR2 reads YENEEA. There are 15 residues in the CDR3. The CDR3 nucleotides read TGTGCCAGCAGCTTACCGGGGGCACTTCGGGATGAGCAGTTCTTC. Protein product: CASSLPGALRDEQFF.

The V and J genes are TRBV19 and TRBJ1-1; 8 nucleotides align to TRBD1. The CDR3 is made up of 15 amino acids. In germline, CDR1 is LNHDA, CDR2 SQIVND (reference sequence). The J segment lost 6 bases and the V segment lost 5 bases, leaving 11 bases of the junction unmatched. CDR3 coding DNA: TGTGCCAGTAGTCAGGGGGCGCAGGATCTTGCTGAAGCTTTCTTT. This codes for CASSQGAQDLAEAFF.

J is TRBJ1-1 and V is TRBV5-5; 9 bases map to TRBD1. Germline V gene sequence: CDR1 SGHKS, CDR2 YYEKEE (reference sequence). The ends lost 4 bases at V and 4 bases at J; junction bases unmatched: 8. The CDR3 runs to 15 residues. The CDR3 sequence: CASSTGGLDGTEAFF. The CDR3 DNA follows: TGTGCCAGCAGCACAGGGGGCCTCGATGGCACTGAAGCTTTCTTT.

The chain recombines TRBV2 with TRBJ2-5; D is uncertain. The CDR3 length is 13 residues. The germline V and J ends were trimmed by 0 bases and 5 bases, with 7 bases remaining between them. Germline CDR1 is SNHLY and CDR2 is FYNNEI. The CDR3 sequence is CASSEADGETQYF. CDR3 in DNA: TGTGCCAGCAGTGAAGCAGATGGGGAGACCCAGTACTTC.